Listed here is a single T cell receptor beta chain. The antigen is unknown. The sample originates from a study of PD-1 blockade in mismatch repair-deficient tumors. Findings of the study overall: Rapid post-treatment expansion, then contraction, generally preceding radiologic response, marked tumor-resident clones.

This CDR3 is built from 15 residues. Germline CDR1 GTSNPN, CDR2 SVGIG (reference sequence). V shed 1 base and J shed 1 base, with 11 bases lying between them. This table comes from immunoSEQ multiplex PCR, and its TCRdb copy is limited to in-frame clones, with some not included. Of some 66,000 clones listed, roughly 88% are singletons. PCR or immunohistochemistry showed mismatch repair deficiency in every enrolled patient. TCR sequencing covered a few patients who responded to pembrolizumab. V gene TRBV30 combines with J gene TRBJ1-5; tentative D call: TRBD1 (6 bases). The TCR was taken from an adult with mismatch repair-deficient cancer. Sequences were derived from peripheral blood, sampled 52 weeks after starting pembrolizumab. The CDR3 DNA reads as TGTGCCTGGAGTGGGGGGGGGCAAAGCAATCAGCCCCAGCATTTT. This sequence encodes CAWSGGGQSNQPQHF.